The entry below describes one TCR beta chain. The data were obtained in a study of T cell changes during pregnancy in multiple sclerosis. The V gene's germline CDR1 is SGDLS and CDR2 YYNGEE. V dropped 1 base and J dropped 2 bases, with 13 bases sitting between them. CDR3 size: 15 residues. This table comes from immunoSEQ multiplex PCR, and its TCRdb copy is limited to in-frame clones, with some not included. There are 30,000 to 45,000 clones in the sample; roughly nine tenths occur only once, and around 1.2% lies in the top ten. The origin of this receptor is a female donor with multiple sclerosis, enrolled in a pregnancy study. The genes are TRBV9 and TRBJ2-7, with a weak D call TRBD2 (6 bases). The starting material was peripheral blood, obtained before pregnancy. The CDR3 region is CASSVFSSAPYEQYF. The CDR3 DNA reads TGTGCCAGCAGCGTATTTTCTAGCGCTCCCTACGAGCAGTACTTC.